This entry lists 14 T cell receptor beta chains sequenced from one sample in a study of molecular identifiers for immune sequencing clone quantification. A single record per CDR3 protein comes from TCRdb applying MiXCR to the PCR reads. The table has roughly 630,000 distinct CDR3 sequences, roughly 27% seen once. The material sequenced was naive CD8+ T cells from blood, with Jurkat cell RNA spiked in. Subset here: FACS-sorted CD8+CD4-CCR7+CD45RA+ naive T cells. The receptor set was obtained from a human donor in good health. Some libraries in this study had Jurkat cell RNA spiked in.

The CDR3 nucleotides read TGTGCCAGTAGTACGGACAGGGCAAACCAAGAGACCCAGTACTTC. Translating it yields CASSTDRANQETQYF. The chain is built from TRBV19 and TRBJ2-5, with 8 bases identical to TRBD1. The CDR3 extends over 15 amino acids. The germline V gene has CDR1 LNHDA and CDR2 SQIVND (reference sequence). V lost 4 bases to trimming and J lost 0 bases; unmatched junction nucleotides: 4.

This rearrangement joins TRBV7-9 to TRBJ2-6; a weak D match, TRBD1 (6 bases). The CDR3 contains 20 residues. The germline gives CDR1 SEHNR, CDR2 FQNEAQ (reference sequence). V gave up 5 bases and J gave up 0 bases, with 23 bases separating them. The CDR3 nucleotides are TGTGCCAGCAGCGCCAACTCGGGTGGACAGATCATCTCTGGGGCCAACGTCCTGACTTTC. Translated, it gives CASSANSGGQIISGANVLTF.

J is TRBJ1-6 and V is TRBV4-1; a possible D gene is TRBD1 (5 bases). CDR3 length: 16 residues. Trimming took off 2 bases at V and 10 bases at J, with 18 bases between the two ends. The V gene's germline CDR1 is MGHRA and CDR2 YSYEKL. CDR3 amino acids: CASSQYPGRSESPLHF. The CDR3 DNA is TGCGCCAGCAGCCAATACCCGGGACGGTCGGAGTCACCCCTCCACTTT.

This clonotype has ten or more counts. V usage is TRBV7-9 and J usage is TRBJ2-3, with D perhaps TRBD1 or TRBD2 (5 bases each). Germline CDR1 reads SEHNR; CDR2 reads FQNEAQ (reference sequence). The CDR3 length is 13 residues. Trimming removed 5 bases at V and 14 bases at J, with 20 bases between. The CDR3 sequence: CASSPPFRDRGYF. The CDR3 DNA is TGTGCCAGCAGCCCCCCTTTCCGGGACCGGGGGTATTTT.

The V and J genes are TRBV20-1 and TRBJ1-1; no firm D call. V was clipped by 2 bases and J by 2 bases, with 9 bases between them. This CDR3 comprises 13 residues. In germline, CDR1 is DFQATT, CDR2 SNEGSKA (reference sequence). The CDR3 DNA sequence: TGCAGTGCTAGATCCGCCGATAACACTGAAGCTTTCTTT. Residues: CSARSADNTEAFF.

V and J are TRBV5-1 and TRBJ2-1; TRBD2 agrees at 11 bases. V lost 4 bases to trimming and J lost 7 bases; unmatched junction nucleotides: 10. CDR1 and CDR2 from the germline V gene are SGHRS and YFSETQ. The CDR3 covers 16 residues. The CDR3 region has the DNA TGCGCCAGCAGCATTTTAGCGGGAGGGCCGGGGAATGAGCAGTTCTTC. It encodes CASSILAGGPGNEQFF.

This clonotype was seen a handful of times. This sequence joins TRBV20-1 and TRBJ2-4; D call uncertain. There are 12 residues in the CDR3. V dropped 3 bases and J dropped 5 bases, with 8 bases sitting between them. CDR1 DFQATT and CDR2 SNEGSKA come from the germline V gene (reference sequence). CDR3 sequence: CSARDGENIQYF. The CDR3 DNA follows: TGCAGTGCTAGGGACGGAGAAAACATTCAGTACTTC.

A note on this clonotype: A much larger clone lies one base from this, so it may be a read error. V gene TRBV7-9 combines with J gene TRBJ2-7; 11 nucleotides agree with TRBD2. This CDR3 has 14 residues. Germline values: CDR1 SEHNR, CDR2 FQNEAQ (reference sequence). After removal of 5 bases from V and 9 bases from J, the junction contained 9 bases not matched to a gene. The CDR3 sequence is CASSPPGLAEGQYF. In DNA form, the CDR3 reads TGTGCCAGCAGCCCACCGGGACTAGCGGAAGGGCAGTACTTC.

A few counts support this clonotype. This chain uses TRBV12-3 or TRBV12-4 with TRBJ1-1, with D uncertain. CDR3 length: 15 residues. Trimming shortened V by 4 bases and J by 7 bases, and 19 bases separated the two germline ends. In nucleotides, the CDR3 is TGTGCCAGCAGTTCTACACTGGTGGCCGGCAGTGAAGCTTTCTTT. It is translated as CASSSTLVAGSEAFF.

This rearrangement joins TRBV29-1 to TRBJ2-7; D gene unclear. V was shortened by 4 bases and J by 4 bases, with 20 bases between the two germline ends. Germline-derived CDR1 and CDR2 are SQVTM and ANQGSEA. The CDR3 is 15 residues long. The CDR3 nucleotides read TGCAGCGTTGGGAAGAGCCCCGCCACGGAATACGAGCAGTACTTC. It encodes CSVGKSPATEYEQYF.

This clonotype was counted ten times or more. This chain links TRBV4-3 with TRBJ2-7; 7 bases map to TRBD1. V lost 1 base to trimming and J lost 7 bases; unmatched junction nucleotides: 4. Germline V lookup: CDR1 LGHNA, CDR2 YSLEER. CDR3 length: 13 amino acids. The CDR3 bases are TGCGCCAGCAGCCAAGGGGTACAGGGGGAGCAGTACTTC. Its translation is CASSQGVQGEQYF.

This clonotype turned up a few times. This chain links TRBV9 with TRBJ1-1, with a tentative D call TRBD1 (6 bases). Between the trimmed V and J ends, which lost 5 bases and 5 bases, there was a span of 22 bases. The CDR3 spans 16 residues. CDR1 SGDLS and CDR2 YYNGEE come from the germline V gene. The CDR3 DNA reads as TGTGCCAGCAGTCCCCAGGGGAAAACAGAGGCAACTGAAGCTTTCTTT. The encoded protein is CASSPQGKTEATEAFF. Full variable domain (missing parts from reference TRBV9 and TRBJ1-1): DSGVTQTPKHLITATGQRVTLRCSPRSGDLSVYWYQQSLDQGLQFLIQYYNGEERAKGNILERFSAQQFPDLHSELNLSSLELGDSALYFCASSPQGKTEATEAFFGQGTRLTVV.

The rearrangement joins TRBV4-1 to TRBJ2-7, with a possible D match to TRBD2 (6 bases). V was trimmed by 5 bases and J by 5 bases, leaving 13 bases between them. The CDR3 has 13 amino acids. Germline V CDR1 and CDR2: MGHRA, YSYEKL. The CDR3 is CASSSIIADEQYF. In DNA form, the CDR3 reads TGCGCCAGCAGCTCGATTATAGCGGACGAGCAGTACTTC.

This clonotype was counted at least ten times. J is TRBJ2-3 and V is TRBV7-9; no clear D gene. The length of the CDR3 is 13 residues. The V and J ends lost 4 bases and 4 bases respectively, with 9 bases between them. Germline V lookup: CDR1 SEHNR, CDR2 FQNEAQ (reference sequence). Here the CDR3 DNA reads TGTGCCAGCAGCTCTCTCCCCCCAGATACGCAGTATTTT. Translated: CASSSLPPDTQYF.